This T cell receptor beta chain was captured in a study of shared clonotypes between healthy human individuals. Looking at the study overall: Serving as donors were a couple of women and three men, whose ages spanned 18 to 49. Points from the study as a whole: Sorted-subset samples were not fully sequenced, rarefaction indicated.

From germline, CDR1 is SGHTA and CDR2 FQGNSA. V was clipped by 4 bases and J by 4 bases; unmatched bases: 7. CDR3 length equals 15 residues. Only CD45RO-negative cells positively selected for CCR7 counted as naive CD8 cells, so terminally differentiated effector memory CD45RA+ cells were excluded. On this clone: The antigen remains undetermined.

The authors distributed each subset's genomic DNA evenly over several immunoSEQ plates. TCRdb's table, derived via immunoSEQ multiplex PCR, lists solely in-frame clones and lacks some. The sample lists 2 million or so clones, roughly 95% occurring once. The TCR comes from a man younger than 30 in good health. This sequence joins TRBV7-2 and TRBJ2-7, with TRBD2 identical over 10 bases. Sequencing was done on a sample of naive CD8+ T cells sorted from blood. Written as DNA, the CDR3 is TGTGCCAGCAGCTCTTTAGCGGGAGGAGCGTACGAGCAGTACTTC. Protein sequence: CASSSLAGGAYEQYF.